Each of the 5 T cell receptor beta chains below was sequenced from the same sample in a study of tumor and adjacent non-tumor tissue in lung cancer. The library came from three nested PCR rounds adapted from ARM-PCR protocols. One entry per CDR3 protein results from TCRdb running MiXCR on the multiplex PCR reads. Among about 200,000 distinct CDR3 sequences, 70% to 75% were seen once, and the ten largest hold 25%. The template was RNA from unsorted bulk tissue. Sequenced: lung tumor tissue. These receptors all stem from a man aged 55 to 69 with non-small cell lung cancer.

This clonotype came up a few times. Compared with germline, one end of the junction differs, possibly owing to a read error. This rearrangement joins TRBV11-1 to TRBJ2-7, with D possibly being TRBD1 (6 bases). The CDR3 contains 15 residues. The germline CDR1 and CDR2 sequences are SGHAT and FQDESV (reference sequence). In DNA form, the CDR3 reads TGTGTCAGCAGTCGGCGTAGTAACACCCAGGGGGAGCAGTACTTC. This translates into CVSSRRSNTQGEQYF. The full variable domain, with the rest looked up from reference TRBV11-1 and TRBJ2-7, is EAEVAQSPRYKITEKSQAVAFWCDPISGHATLYWYRQILGQGPELLVQFQDESVVDDSQLPKDRFSAERLKGVDSTLKIQPAELGDSAMYLCVSSRRSNTQGEQYFGPGTRLTVT.

The chain carries TRBV6-1 and TRBJ1-5, with TRBD1 as a possible D gene (5 bases). Germline V lookup: CDR1 MNHNS, CDR2 SASEGT. CDR3 size: 15 residues. Deletions cut 0 bases from V and 1 base from J, with 7 bases between. Here the CDR3 DNA reads TGTGCCAGCAGTGAAGCAGGGGCGAGCAATCAGCCCCAGCATTTT. This encodes CASSEAGASNQPQHF.

Comments on this clonotype: A single base separates this from a much larger clone, so it may be a read error. This rearrangement joins TRBV20-1 to TRBJ2-1; no definite D call. This CDR3 is built from 13 residues. Germline V lookup: CDR1 DFQATT, CDR2 SNEGSKA (reference sequence). The CDR3 nucleotides are TGCATTGCTAGAGGACCACTCTACAATGAGCAGTTCTTC. Amino acids: CIARGPLYNEQFF.

This clonotype was seen once. A much larger clone lies a single base off, so this may be a read error. The V gene is TRBV20-1, the J gene TRBJ2-7, with D possibly matching TRBD1 (5 bases). The CDR3 consists of 14 residues. V shed 3 bases and J shed 3 bases, with 15 bases lying between them. The germline V gene encodes CDR1 DFQATT and CDR2 SNEGSKA (reference sequence). The CDR3 region is CSASRLVQVYEQYF. The CDR3 DNA is TGCAGTGCTAGTAGGTTAGTACAGGTCTACGAGCAGTACTTC.

This clonotype was counted only a few times. The V call is TRBV6-2 or TRBV6-3, the J call TRBJ1-5, with a weak D call TRBD1 (6 bases). Per the germline V gene, CDR1 is MNHEY and CDR2 is SVGEGT. This CDR3 region has 15 residues. Deletions cut 6 bases from V and 4 bases from J, with 16 bases between. CDR3 sequence: CASRGRDKLNQPQHF. In nucleotides, the CDR3 is TGTGCCAGCAGGGGCCGGGACAAATTAAATCAGCCCCAGCATTTT.